This passage covers 20 T cell receptor beta chains from one sample sequenced in a study of cytomegalovirus exposure and HLA in healthy donors. This PCR relied on a set of 60 Vbeta primers and 13 Jbeta primers. The data were produced by immunoSEQ multiplex PCR, yet TCRdb's version contains in-frame clones alone and is incomplete. The repertoire holds some 180,000 clones, around 82% seen once, with 1.7% in the top ten. Specimen: PBMCs. The receptors stem from a man aged 40-49 years in good health and CMV-seropositive.

The V gene is TRBV14, the J gene TRBJ1-2; D gene unclear. V was trimmed by 1 base and J by 3 bases, leaving 9 bases between them. The germline V gene has CDR1 SGHDN and CDR2 FVKESK. The length of the CDR3 is 14 residues. The CDR3 here is CASSQVGGYYGYTF. The CDR3 DNA sequence: TGTGCCAGCAGCCAAGTTGGAGGCTACTATGGCTACACCTTC.

Here the CDR3 DNA reads TGTGCCAGCAGCTTAGCGGGAGTTCGCTCCTACAATGAGCAGTTCTTC. This codes for CASSLAGVRSYNEQFF. The chain couples TRBV7-6 to TRBJ2-1, with a weak D call TRBD2 (5 bases). V lost 0 bases and J 0 bases, leaving 9 bases between the germline ends. CDR3 length: 16 residues. Per germline, CDR1 SGHVS and CDR2 FNYEAQ.

The V call is TRBV6-5, the J call TRBJ1-1, with 7 bases fitting TRBD1. Germline trimming cut 0 bases from V and 6 bases from J; bases unmatched to any gene: 1. The CDR3 is 13 residues long. Germline V gene data show CDR1 as MNHEY and CDR2 as SVGAGI. The chain's CDR3 is CASSYSTGSEAFF. DNA of the CDR3: TGTGCCAGCAGTTACTCGACAGGGTCTGAAGCTTTCTTT.

The rearrangement joins TRBV30 to TRBJ2-7, with D perhaps TRBD1 (6 bases). The CDR3 runs to 14 residues. V was clipped by 5 bases and J by 2 bases, with 16 bases between them. Germline CDR1 and CDR2: GTSNPN and SVGIG (reference sequence). The CDR3 reads CAWGKQGPTYEQYF. The CDR3 DNA follows: TGTGCCTGGGGGAAGCAGGGGCCTACCTACGAGCAGTACTTC. Supplemented by reference TRBV30 and TRBJ2-7, the full variable domain reads SQTIHQWPATLVQPVGSPLSLECTVEGTSNPNLYWYRQAAGRGLQLLFYSVGIGQISSEVPQNLSASRPQDRQFILSSKKLLLSDSGFYLCAWGKQGPTYEQYFGPGTRLTVT.

This rearrangement joins TRBV6-1 to TRBJ2-7, with 7 bases matching TRBD1. Germline CDR1 is MNHNS and CDR2 is SASEGT. This CDR3 spans 16 amino acids. J was trimmed by 2 bases and V by 0 bases; bases with no gene match: 7. The DNA for the CDR3 is TGTGCCAGCAGTGAAGCGCGACAGGGTACAACCTACGAGCAGTACTTC. Amino acid sequence: CASSEARQGTTYEQYF.

The chain recombines TRBV6-1 with TRBJ1-1; D is possibly TRBD1 (6 bases). The CDR3 has 15 amino acids. Germline lookup yields CDR1 MNHNS and CDR2 SASEGT. V lost 6 bases, J lost 4 bases, and 18 bases lay in between. The CDR3 nucleotides read TGTGCCAGCAGCACTCAGAATACAGGGACCACTGAAGCTTTCTTT. This translates into CASSTQNTGTTEAFF.

This chain joins TRBV4-2 and TRBJ2-1; 8 nucleotides line up with TRBD2. J gave up 7 bases and V 4 bases, and 15 bases lay outside the gene matches. CDR3 length: 17 amino acids. Germline CDR1 is LGHNA and CDR2 is YNFKEQ. CDR3 residues: CASSLSTLAVGGNEQFF. The DNA of the CDR3 is TGTGCCAGCAGCCTTTCTACACTAGCGGTCGGAGGGAATGAGCAGTTCTTC.

The chain has TRBV7-9 and TRBJ1-3, with 7 bases lining up with TRBD1. The germline gives CDR1 SEHNR, CDR2 FQNEAQ (reference sequence). V dropped 1 base and J dropped 0; count of bases not matched to a gene: 9. The CDR3 runs 18 residues. CDR3 region: CASSLGHRGTGSGNTIYF. For the CDR3, the DNA is TGTGCCAGCAGCTTAGGTCACAGGGGAACTGGCTCTGGAAACACCATATATTTT.

The V and J genes are TRBV9 and TRBJ1-1; D gene unclear. The CDR3 loop spans 14 amino acids. The V gene's germline CDR1 is SGDLS and CDR2 YYNGEE. V gave up 0 bases and J gave up 0 bases, with 6 bases separating them. The chain's CDR3 is CASSVGGVNTEAFF. The CDR3 coding sequence is TGTGCCAGCAGCGTAGGCGGGGTGAACACTGAAGCTTTCTTT.

The chain combines TRBV7-9 with TRBJ1-4; 10 bases are shared with TRBD1. The CDR3 covers 15 residues. Germline-derived CDR1 and CDR2 are SEHNR and FQNEAQ (reference sequence). V shed 3 bases and J 6 bases; nucleotides not matched to a gene: 4. The CDR3 region is CASSFSGQGYEKLFF. The CDR3 DNA sequence: TGTGCCAGCAGCTTCTCGGGACAGGGGTATGAAAAACTGTTTTTT.

The rearrangement links TRBV7-2 to TRBJ1-6; D not certain. Germline CDR1 SGHTA, CDR2 FQGNSA. Deletions cut 1 base from V and 4 bases from J, with 11 bases between. This CDR3 contains 16 residues. CDR3 DNA: TGTGCCAGCAGCTTAGTTGTCACAGCTTATAATTCACCCCTCCACTTT. Its protein product is CASSLVVTAYNSPLHF.

The CDR3 DNA reads as TGTGCCAGCAGCACCCGGGACAGATTAAACTATGGCTACACCTTC. Translation gives CASSTRDRLNYGYTF. The rearrangement uses TRBV11-2 and TRBJ1-2, with 7 bases matching TRBD1. The CDR3 contains 15 residues. Germline CDR1 reads SGHAT; CDR2 reads FQNNGV. Trimming removed 5 bases from V and 2 bases from J; junction bases left unmatched: 8.

The chain is built from TRBV9 and TRBJ2-1, with TRBD2 identical over 12 bases. CDR1 SGDLS and CDR2 YYNGEE come from the germline V gene. There are 15 residues in the CDR3. V lost 0 bases and J lost 9; bases outside the gene matches: 4. The CDR3 protein is CASSVGGLAGFEQFF. The CDR3 nucleotides are TGTGCCAGCAGCGTAGGTGGACTAGCGGGATTTGAGCAGTTCTTC.

This clone is a singleton in its sample. The chain employs TRBV29-1 and TRBJ1-3, with D possibly TRBD1 on 6 matching bases. This CDR3 has 15 residues. Trimming shortened V by 6 bases and J by 0 bases, and 15 bases separated the two germline ends. Germline values: CDR1 SQVTM, CDR2 ANQGSEA. The CDR3 sequence is CSVQGPHGSGNTIYF. The CDR3 coding sequence is TGCAGCGTACAGGGCCCACATGGCTCTGGAAACACCATATATTTT.

The chain has TRBV27 and TRBJ2-3, with TRBD1 as a possible D gene (5 bases). V lost 6 bases and J 4 bases, leaving 14 bases between the germline ends. CDR3 length: 14 residues. Germline loops: CDR1 MNHEY, CDR2 SMNVEV (reference sequence). In DNA form, the CDR3 reads TGTGCCAGCAGCGACAGCCTACGGCCAGATACGCAGTATTTT. The encoded protein is CASSDSLRPDTQYF.

This clone was detected only a few times. The J gene is TRBJ2-5, the V gene TRBV5-1, with D possibly TRBD2 on 7 matching bases. This CDR3 is 15 amino acids long. The V gene's germline CDR1 is SGHRS and CDR2 YFSETQ. Trimming removed 3 bases from V and 4 bases from J, with 16 bases in between. DNA for the CDR3: TGCGCCAGCAGCTGGGGGCCGGGGGGATCAGAGACCCAGTACTTC. It codes for CASSWGPGGSETQYF.

The rearrangement uses TRBV9 and TRBJ2-1; 8 bases line up with TRBD1. The trim removed 4 bases at V and 6 bases at J, leaving 9 bases unmatched. CDR1 is SGDLS, CDR2 YYNGEE, per germline. This CDR3 region has 15 residues. The CDR3 DNA sequence: TGTGCCAGCAGCACAAGGACAGGGCCCCTCAATGAGCAGTTCTTC. Encoded protein: CASSTRTGPLNEQFF.

The V gene is TRBV6-4, the J gene TRBJ2-3, with TRBD2 identical over 7 bases. Losses at the gene ends were 0 bases for V and 6 bases for J; bases not matched to a gene: 6. Germline loops: CDR1 MRHNA, CDR2 SNTAGT. The CDR3 length is 15 residues. CDR3 amino acids: CASSDSAGASDTQYF. The CDR3 DNA reads TGTGCCAGCAGTGACTCGGCGGGAGCCTCCGATACGCAGTATTTT.

The chain uses TRBV7-2 and TRBJ1-1; D is perhaps TRBD1 (5 bases). The CDR3 has 13 residues. The V gene's germline CDR1 is SGHTA and CDR2 FQGNSA. V dropped 5 bases and J dropped 7 bases, with 14 bases sitting between them. The CDR3 region has the DNA TGTGCCAGCAGCCCGCAGCCGGGGGGTGAAGCTTTCTTT. Translation: CASSPQPGGEAFF.

This chain uses TRBV9 with TRBJ2-7; no definite D call. CDR3 size: 15 residues. CDR1 and CDR2 from the germline V gene are SGDLS and YYNGEE. Trimming cost V 0 bases and J 2 bases, with 12 bases left between them. The CDR3 DNA reads as TGTGCCAGCAGCGTAGTTTGGCTGGCCACCTACGAGCAGTACTTC. Translation: CASSVVWLATYEQYF.